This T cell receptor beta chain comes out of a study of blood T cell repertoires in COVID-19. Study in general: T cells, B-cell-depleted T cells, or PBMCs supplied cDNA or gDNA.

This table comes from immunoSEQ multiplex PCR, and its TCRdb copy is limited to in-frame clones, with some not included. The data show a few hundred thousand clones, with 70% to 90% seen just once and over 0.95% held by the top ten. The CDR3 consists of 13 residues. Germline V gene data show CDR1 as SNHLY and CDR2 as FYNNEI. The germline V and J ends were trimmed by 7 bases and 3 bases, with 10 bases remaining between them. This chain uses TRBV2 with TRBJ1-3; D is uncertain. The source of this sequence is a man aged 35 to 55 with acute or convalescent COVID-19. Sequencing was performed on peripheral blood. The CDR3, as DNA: TGTGCCAGCATCCTAGCCCTTGGAAACACCATATATTTT. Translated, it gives CASILALGNTIYF.